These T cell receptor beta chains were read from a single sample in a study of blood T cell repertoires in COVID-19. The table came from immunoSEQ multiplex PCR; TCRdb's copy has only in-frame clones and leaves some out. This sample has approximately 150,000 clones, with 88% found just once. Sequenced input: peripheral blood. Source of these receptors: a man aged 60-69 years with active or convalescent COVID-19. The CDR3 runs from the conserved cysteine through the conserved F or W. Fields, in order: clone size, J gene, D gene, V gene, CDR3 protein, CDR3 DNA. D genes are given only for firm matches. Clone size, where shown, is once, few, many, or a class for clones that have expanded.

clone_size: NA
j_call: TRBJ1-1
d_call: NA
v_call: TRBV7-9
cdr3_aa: CASSLEVATEAFF
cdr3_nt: TGTGCCAGCAGCTTGGAGGTTGCCACTGAAGCTTTCTTT

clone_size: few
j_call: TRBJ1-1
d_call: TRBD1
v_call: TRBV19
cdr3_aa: CASSIDRRYRGRGNTEAFF
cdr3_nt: TGTGCCAGTAGTATAGATCGGCGTTACAGGGGGCGAGGGAACACTGAAGCTTTCTTT

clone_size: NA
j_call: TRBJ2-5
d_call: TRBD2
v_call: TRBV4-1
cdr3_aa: CASSQWTSGGAGETQYF
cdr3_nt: TGCGCCAGCAGCCAGTGGACTAGCGGGGGCGCAGGGGAGACCCAGTACTTC

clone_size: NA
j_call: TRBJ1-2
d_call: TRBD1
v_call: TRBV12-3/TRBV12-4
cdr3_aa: CASRDRGDGYTF
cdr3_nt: TGTGCCAGCAGAGACAGGGGGGATGGCTACACCTTC

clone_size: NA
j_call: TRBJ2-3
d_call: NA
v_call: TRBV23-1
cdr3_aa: CASSHPPPRGDTQYF
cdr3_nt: TGCGCCAGCAGTCATCCCCCCCCCAGGGGAGATACGCAGTATTTT

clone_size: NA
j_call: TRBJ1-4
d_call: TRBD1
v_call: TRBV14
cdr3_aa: CASSPGQGTATNEKLFF
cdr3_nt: TGTGCCAGCAGCCCGGGACAGGGGACTGCAACTAATGAAAAACTGTTTTTT

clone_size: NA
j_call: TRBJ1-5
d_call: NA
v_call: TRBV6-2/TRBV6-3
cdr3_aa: CASSRNTNQPQHF
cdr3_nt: TGTGCCAGCAGTCGAAACACAAATCAGCCCCAGCATTTT

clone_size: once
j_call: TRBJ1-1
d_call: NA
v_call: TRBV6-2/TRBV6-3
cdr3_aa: CASSPGYGITEAFF
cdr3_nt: TGTGCCAGCAGCCCCGGGTACGGTATCACTGAAGCTTTCTTT

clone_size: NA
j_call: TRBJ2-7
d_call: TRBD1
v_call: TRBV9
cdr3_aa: CASRSGQAGEQYF
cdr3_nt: TGTGCCAGCAGGTCGGGACAGGCGGGCGAGCAGTACTTC

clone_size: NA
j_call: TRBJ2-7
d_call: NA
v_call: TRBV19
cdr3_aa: CASSNRQGDEQYF
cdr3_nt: TGTGCCAGTAGTAACCGCCAAGGGGACGAGCAGTACTTC

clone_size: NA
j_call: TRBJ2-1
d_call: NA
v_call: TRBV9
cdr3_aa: CASSVSGGSYNEQFF
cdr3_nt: TGTGCCAGCAGCGTTAGCGGAGGCTCCTACAATGAGCAGTTCTTC

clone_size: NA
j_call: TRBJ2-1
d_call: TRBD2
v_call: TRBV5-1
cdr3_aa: CASSLEGLAGVEEQFF
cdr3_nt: TGCGCCAGCAGCTTGGAGGGACTAGCGGGAGTTGAGGAGCAGTTCTTC

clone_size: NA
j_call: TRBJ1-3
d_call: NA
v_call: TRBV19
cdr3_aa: CATNGNAGNTIYF
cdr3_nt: TGTGCCACCAACGGGAACGCTGGAAACACCATATATTTT

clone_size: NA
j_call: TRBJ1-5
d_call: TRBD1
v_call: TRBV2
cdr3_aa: CASMGQGNQPQHF
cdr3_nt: TGTGCCAGCATGGGACAGGGCAATCAGCCCCAGCATTTT

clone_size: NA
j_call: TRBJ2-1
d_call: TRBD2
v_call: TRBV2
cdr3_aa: CASSPTSGRANEQFF
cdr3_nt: TGTGCCAGCAGTCCGACTAGCGGGAGGGCCAATGAGCAGTTCTTC

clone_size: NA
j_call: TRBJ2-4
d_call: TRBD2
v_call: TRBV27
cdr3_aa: CASSTSGRVSKNIQYF
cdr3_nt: TGTGCCAGCAGTACTAGCGGGAGGGTGTCCAAAAACATTCAGTACTTC

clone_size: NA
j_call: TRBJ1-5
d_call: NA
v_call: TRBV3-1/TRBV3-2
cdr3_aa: CASSQDGGRQPQHF
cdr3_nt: TGTGCCAGCAGCCAAGATGGAGGGCGTCAGCCCCAGCATTTT

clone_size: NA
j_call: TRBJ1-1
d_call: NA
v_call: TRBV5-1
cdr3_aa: CASSLGHFSNTEAFF
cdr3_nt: TGCGCCAGCAGCTTGGGTCACTTTTCGAACACTGAAGCTTTCTTT

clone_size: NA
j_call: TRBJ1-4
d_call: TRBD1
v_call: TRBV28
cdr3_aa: CASSPGQESEKLFF
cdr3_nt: TGTGCCAGCAGTCCGGGACAGGAAAGTGAAAAACTGTTTTTT

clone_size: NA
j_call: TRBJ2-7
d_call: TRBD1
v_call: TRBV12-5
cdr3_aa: CASGLGPTGADEQYF
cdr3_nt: TGTGCTAGTGGTTTGGGCCCTACAGGGGCGGACGAGCAGTACTTC

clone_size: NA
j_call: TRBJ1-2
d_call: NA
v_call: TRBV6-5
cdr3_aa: CASLGLNYGYTF
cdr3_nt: TGTGCCAGCCTGGGACTGAACTATGGCTACACCTTC

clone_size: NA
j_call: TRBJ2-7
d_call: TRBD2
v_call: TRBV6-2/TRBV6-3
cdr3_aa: CASSYSTSGRFSSYEQYF
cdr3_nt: TGTGCCAGCAGTTACTCGACTAGCGGGAGGTTCAGCTCCTACGAGCAGTACTTC

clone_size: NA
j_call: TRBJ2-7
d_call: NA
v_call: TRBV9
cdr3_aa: CASSPDSYEQYF
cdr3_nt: TGTGCCAGCAGTCCGGACAGCTACGAGCAGTACTTC

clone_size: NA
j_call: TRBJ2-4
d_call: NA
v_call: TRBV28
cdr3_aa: CASRGHTLAKNIQYF
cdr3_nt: TGTGCCAGCAGGGGCCATACCTTAGCCAAAAACATTCAGTACTTC

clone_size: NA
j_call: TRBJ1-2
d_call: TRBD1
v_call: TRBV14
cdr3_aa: CTSSYNPQTGGYGYTF
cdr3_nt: TGTACCAGCAGCTACAACCCCCAAACAGGGGGCTATGGCTACACCTTC

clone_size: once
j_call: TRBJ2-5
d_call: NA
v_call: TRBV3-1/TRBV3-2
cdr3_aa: CASSHPMGPGRETQYF
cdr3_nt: TGTGCCAGCAGCCATCCTATGGGCCCGGGGAGAGAGACCCAGTACTTC

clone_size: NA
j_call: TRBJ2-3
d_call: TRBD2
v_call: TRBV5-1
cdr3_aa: CASSWTSGKDTQYF
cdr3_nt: TGCGCCAGCAGCTGGACTAGCGGGAAAGATACGCAGTATTTT

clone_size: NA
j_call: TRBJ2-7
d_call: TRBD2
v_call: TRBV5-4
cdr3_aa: CASSLPRGSEAGGRGGEQYF
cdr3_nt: TGTGCCAGCAGCTTGCCCCGGGGGAGTGAAGCGGGAGGCCGCGGGGGCGAGCAGTACTTC

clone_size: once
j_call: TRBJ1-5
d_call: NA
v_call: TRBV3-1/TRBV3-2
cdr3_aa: CASSPTRGSYQPQHF
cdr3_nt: TGTGCCAGCAGCCCCACACGGGGGTCTTATCAGCCCCAGCATTTT

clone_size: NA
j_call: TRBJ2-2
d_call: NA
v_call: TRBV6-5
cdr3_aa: CASSPGQTNTGELFF
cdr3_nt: TGTGCCAGCAGCCCCGGACAGACGAACACCGGGGAGCTGTTTTTT

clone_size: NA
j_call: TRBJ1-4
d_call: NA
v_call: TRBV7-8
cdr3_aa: CASSGQPTNEKLFF
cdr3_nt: TGTGCCAGCAGCGGACAGCCAACTAATGAAAAACTGTTTTTT

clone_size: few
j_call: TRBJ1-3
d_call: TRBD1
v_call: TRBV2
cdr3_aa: CASRKGQGLPGSGNTIYF
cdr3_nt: TGTGCCAGCAGGAAGGGACAGGGGTTGCCGGGCTCTGGAAACACCATATATTTT

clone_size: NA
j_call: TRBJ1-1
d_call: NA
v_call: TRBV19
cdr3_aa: CASSPRNTEAFF
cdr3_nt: TGTGCCAGTAGTCCCCGGAACACTGAAGCTTTCTTT

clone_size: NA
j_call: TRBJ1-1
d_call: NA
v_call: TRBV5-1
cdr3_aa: CASSLGPGNTEAFF
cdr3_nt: TGCGCCAGCAGCTTGGGTCCCGGGAACACTGAAGCTTTCTTT

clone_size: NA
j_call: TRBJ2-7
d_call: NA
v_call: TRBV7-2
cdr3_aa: CASSLERSLYEQYF
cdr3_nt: TGTGCCAGCAGCTTAGAGCGTAGCCTCTACGAGCAGTACTTC

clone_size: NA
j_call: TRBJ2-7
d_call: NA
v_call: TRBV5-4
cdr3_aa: CASSLKGASHEQYF
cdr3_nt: TGTGCCAGCAGCTTGAAAGGGGCTTCTCACGAGCAGTACTTC

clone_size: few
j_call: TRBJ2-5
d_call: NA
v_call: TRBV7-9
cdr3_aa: CASSRAIETQYF
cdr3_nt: TGTGCCAGCAGCCGAGCAATAGAGACCCAGTACTTC

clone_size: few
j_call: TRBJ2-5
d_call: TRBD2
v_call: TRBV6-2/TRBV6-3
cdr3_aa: CASSGEAGGVEETQYF
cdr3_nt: TGTGCCAGCAGTGGAGAAGCGGGAGGGGTGGAAGAGACCCAGTACTTC

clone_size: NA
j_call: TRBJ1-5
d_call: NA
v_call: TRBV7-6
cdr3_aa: CASSFLNQPQHF
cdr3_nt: TGTGCCAGCAGCTTTTTAAATCAGCCCCAGCATTTT

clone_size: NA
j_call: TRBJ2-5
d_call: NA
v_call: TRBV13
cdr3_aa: CASSLEGARGETQYF
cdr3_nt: TGTGCCAGCAGCTTAGAAGGCGCCAGAGGGGAGACCCAGTACTTC

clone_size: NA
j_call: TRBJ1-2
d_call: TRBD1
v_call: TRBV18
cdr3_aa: CASSPGQGHGYTF
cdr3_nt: TGTGCCAGCTCCCCGGGACAGGGTCATGGCTACACCTTC

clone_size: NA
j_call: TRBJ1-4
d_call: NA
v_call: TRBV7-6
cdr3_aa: CASSLEAAWSEKLFF
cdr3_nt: TGTGCCAGCAGCTTGGAGGCAGCCTGGAGTGAAAAACTGTTTTTT

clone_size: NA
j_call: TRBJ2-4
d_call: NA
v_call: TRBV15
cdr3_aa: CATSRGPENIQYF
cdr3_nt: TGTGCCACCAGCAGGGGGCCGGAAAACATTCAGTACTTC

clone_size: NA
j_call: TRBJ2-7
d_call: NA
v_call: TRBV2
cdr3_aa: CASSEQGSSYEQYF
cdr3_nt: TGTGCCAGCAGTGAACAGGGAAGCTCCTACGAGCAGTACTTC

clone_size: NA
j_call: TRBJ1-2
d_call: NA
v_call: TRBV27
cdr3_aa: CASSLSRGSGNYGYTF
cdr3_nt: TGTGCCAGCAGTTTATCGAGAGGCTCGGGAAACTATGGCTACACCTTC

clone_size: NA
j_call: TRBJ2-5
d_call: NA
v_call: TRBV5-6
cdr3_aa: CASSFGETQYF
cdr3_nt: TGTGCCAGCAGCTTCGGGGAGACCCAGTACTTC

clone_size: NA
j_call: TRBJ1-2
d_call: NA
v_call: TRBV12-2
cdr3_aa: CASRLRQGTNYGYTF
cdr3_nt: TGTGCAAGTCGCTTAAGACAGGGGACCAACTATGGCTACACCTTC

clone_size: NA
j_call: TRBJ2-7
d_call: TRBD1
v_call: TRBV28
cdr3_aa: CASSSGQGAYEQYF
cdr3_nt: TGTGCCAGCAGTAGCGGACAGGGGGCTTACGAGCAGTACTTC

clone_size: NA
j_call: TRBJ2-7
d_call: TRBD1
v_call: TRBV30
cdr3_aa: CAWRLTGGRFDEQYF
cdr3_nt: TGTGCCTGGAGGCTCACAGGGGGCCGGTTCGACGAGCAGTACTTC

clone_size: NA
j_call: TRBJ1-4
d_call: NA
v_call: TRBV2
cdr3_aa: CASSASQAATNEKLFF
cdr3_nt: TGTGCCAGCAGTGCATCGCAGGCAGCAACTAATGAAAAACTGTTTTTT

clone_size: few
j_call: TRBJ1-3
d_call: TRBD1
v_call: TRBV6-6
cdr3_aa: CATRGTGVGNTIYF
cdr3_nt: TGTGCCACCCGGGGGACAGGGGTCGGAAACACCATATATTTT

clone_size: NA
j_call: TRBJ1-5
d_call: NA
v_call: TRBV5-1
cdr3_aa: CASSLGREQPQHF
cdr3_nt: TGCGCCAGCAGCTTGGGCAGGGAACAGCCCCAGCATTTT

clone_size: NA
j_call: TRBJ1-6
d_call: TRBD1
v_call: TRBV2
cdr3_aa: CASRYRGSGSPLHF
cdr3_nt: TGTGCCAGCAGGTACAGGGGCTCGGGTTCACCCCTCCACTTT